The T cell receptor beta chain described here comes from a study of blood T cells in healthy people across ages. This clonotype was picked up a small number of times. It was with a sample-barcoded 5' primer and a J-beta primer mix that a second PCR of about 7 to 12 cycles was run. TCRdb re-called the 5' RACE reads with MiXCR, one entry per CDR3 protein. The profile shows fewer than 1.5 million distinct CDR3 sequences, 35% to 45% of them singletons. The clonotype was recovered from a woman between 18 and 30 years old in good health. What was sequenced was blood.

This CDR3 is CSVEMTGPYEQYF. The CDR3 DNA is TGCAGCGTTGAAATGACGGGACCCTACGAGCAGTACTTC. The chain links TRBV29-1 to TRBJ2-7; D may correspond to TRBD1 or TRBD2 (5 bases each). Germline CDR1 is SQVTM and CDR2 is ANQGSEA. The CDR3 consists of 13 residues. The V end was cut by 2 bases, the J end by 2 bases, with 10 bases between.